The 29 T cell receptor beta chains listed next were all sequenced from one sample in a study of siplizumab effects on memory and regulatory T cells. Data came from immunoSEQ multiplex PCR; TCRdb stores just in-frame clones and leaves some out. The data hold under 150,000 clones, with roughly 94% observed a single time. Sequenced: non-Treg CD4+ T cells sorted from blood. These TCRs come from a human donor in good health.

The chain has TRBV11-2 and TRBJ2-3, with no clear D. This CDR3 has 14 amino acids. The germline V and J ends were trimmed by 5 bases and 1 base, with 10 bases remaining between them. The V gene's germline CDR1 is SGHAT and CDR2 FQNNGV. CDR3 amino acids: CASSPAGGTDTQYF. In nucleotides, the CDR3 is TGTGCCAGCAGCCCCGCTGGGGGCACAGATACGCAGTATTTT.

The chain employs TRBV27 and TRBJ2-7; no clear D gene. Deletions cut 2 bases from V and 2 bases from J, with 7 bases between. The CDR3 runs 13 residues. Germline CDR1 is MNHEY and CDR2 is SMNVEV (reference sequence). The CDR3 sequence is CASSLQAPYEQYF. CDR3 DNA: TGTGCCAGCAGTTTACAGGCCCCCTACGAGCAGTACTTC.

The rearrangement joins TRBV11-3 to TRBJ2-5; no definite D call. Germline-derived CDR1 and CDR2 are SGHNT and YENEEA. The CDR3 length is 13 residues. V shed 2 bases and J shed 5 bases, with 9 bases lying between them. The CDR3 sequence is CASSLSVGETQYF. The CDR3, as DNA: TGTGCCAGCAGCTTAAGTGTGGGGGAGACCCAGTACTTC.

The V gene is TRBV21-1, the J gene TRBJ2-1; the D call TRBD2 from the table was never checked on the DNA. TRBV21-1 is recorded as a pseudogene. The CDR3 runs to 17 residues. The DNA for the CDR3 is TGTGCCAGCAGCCTGAGCGGGAGGGCCCATACCTACAATGAGCAGTTCTTC. It yields the protein CASSLSGRAHTYNEQFF.

The chain uses TRBV16 and TRBJ1-1; D unresolved. The CDR3 runs to 19 residues. The V gene lost 0 bases and the J gene lost 1 base, with 21 bases spanning the gap. Germline V CDR1 and CDR2: KGHSY, FQNENV. CDR3 residues: CASSQSLRQLGLSNTEAFF. CDR3 coding DNA: TGTGCCAGCAGCCAATCTCTAAGGCAATTGGGGTTGTCGAACACTGAAGCTTTCTTT.

The chain is built from TRBV7-9 and TRBJ1-4; D gene unclear. With 4 bases removed from V and 7 bases from J, the gap between germline ends came to 25 bases. Germline lookup yields CDR1 SEHNR and CDR2 FQNEAQ (reference sequence). CDR3 length equals 18 residues. This CDR3 reads CASSSYKLNLPRSEKLFF. The CDR3 bases are TGTGCCAGCAGCTCATATAAGTTGAATCTCCCGCGAAGTGAAAAACTGTTTTTT.

V gene TRBV6-6 combines with J gene TRBJ2-1; D gene ambiguous. The CDR3 is 12 residues long. Per germline, CDR1 MNHNY and CDR2 SVGAGI (reference sequence). V dropped 7 bases and J dropped 10 bases, with 14 bases sitting between them. The CDR3 spells CASTPSRAEQFF. The DNA for the CDR3 is TGTGCCAGCACCCCATCCCGTGCGGAGCAGTTCTTC.

V and J are TRBV6-5 and TRBJ1-3; 11 positions agree with TRBD1. Germline V gives CDR1 MNHEY, CDR2 SVGAGI. V lost 6 bases to trimming and J lost 6 bases; unmatched junction nucleotides: 1. CDR3 length: 13 residues. The CDR3 DNA sequence: TGTGCCAGCAGGGGACAGGGGGAAAACACCATATATTTT. It codes for CASRGQGENTIYF.

J is TRBJ1-2 and V is TRBV6-6; no reliable D call. The V end was cut by 9 bases, the J end by 6 bases, with 14 bases between. CDR1 and CDR2 (germline): MNHNY, SVGAGI (reference sequence). This CDR3 comprises 12 residues. In DNA form, the CDR3 reads TGTGCCAGTAAGGACCCACTACATGGCTACACCTTC. Its protein product is CASKDPLHGYTF.

The chain has TRBV11-3 and TRBJ1-2, with D perhaps TRBD1 (5 bases). The CDR3 length is 14 residues. The V gene's germline CDR1 is SGHNT and CDR2 YENEEA. V was shortened by 5 bases and J by 4 bases, with 14 bases between the two germline ends. The CDR3 DNA follows: TGTGCCAGCAGCCCTAGCGTCAGGGCCTATGGCTACACCTTC. Its protein is CASSPSVRAYGYTF. Combining the CDR3 with reference TRBV11-3 and TRBJ1-2 gives the whole variable domain EAGVVQSPRYKIIEKKQPVAFWCNPISGHNTLYWYLQNLGQGPELLIRYENEEAVDDSQLPKDRFSAERLKGVDSTLKIQPAELGDSAVYLCASSPSVRAYGYTFGSGTRLTVV.

The V gene is TRBV15, the J gene TRBJ2-5; D gene ambiguous. V was pared by 0 bases and J by 2 bases, with 4 bases between. The CDR3 sequence is 13 residues long. Germline CDR1 is LNHNV and CDR2 is YYDKDF (reference sequence). This CDR3 reads CATSREVQETQYF. The CDR3 region has the DNA TGTGCCACCAGCAGAGAAGTTCAAGAGACCCAGTACTTC.

V gene TRBV10-3 combines with J gene TRBJ1-1; TRBD1 agrees at 9 bases. The CDR3 totals 15 residues. V dropped 5 bases and J dropped 7; count of bases not matched to a gene: 11. CDR1 ENHRY and CDR2 SYGVKD come from the germline V gene. The CDR3: CAISNAGGTGLEAFF. Written as DNA, the CDR3 is TGTGCCATCAGTAACGCAGGAGGGACAGGGCTTGAAGCTTTCTTT.

This clone was seen just once. The gene calls are TRBV27 and TRBJ1-5; 10 bases map to TRBD1. CDR1 MNHEY and CDR2 SMNVEV come from the germline V gene (reference sequence). V gave up 6 bases and J gave up 5 bases; unmatched junction bases: 16. This CDR3 spans 18 amino acids. In DNA form, the CDR3 reads TGTGCCAGCAGCTTAACTTCGTGGAGGACAGGGGGGTATCAGCCCCAGCATTTT. Amino acid sequence: CASSLTSWRTGGYQPQHF.

V and J are TRBV18 and TRBJ2-5, with a weak D call TRBD2 (7 bases). V was trimmed by 2 bases and J by 4 bases, leaving 8 bases between them. This CDR3 is built from 13 residues. Germline V lookup: CDR1 KGHSH, CDR2 LQKENI. CDR3: CASSPRGGETQYF. Here the CDR3 DNA reads TGTGCCAGCTCACCAAGGGGGGGAGAGACCCAGTACTTC.

The chain couples TRBV2 to TRBJ2-5, with 8 positions matching TRBD2. With 6 bases clipped from V and 4 bases from J, the junction kept 10 bases outside the gene matches. Germline V gene sequence: CDR1 SNHLY, CDR2 FYNNEI. The CDR3 loop spans 15 amino acids. The CDR3 DNA follows: TGTGCCAGCAGCCCAGCGGGAGCAATCTCAGAGACCCAGTACTTC. Translating it yields CASSPAGAISETQYF. Based on the CDR3 plus reference TRBV2 and TRBJ2-5, the full variable domain is EPEVTQTPSHQVTQMGQEVILRCVPISNHLYFYWYRQILGQKVEFLVSFYNNEISEKSEIFDDQFSVERPDGSNFTLKIRSTKLEDSAMYFCASSPAGAISETQYFGPGTRLLVL.

J is TRBJ2-4 and V is TRBV6-1; the D is unclear. V lost 5 bases and J 5 bases, leaving 1 base between the germline ends. The CDR3 totals 10 residues. In germline, CDR1 is MNHNS, CDR2 SASEGT. CDR3 in DNA: TGTGCCAGCAGTCAAAACATTCAGTACTTC. Its translation: CASSQNIQYF.

The V gene is TRBV7-2, the J gene TRBJ2-7; TRBD2 aligns across 13 bases. The CDR3 loop spans 15 amino acids. Germline V gene lookup returns CDR1 SGHTA and CDR2 FQGNSA. V was clipped by 5 bases and J by 5 bases; unmatched bases: 6. CDR3 nucleotide sequence: TGTGCCAGCAGCACGAGACTAGCGGGGGGCCACGAGCAGTACTTC. This sequence encodes CASSTRLAGGHEQYF.

J is TRBJ1-2 and V is TRBV25-1, with D possibly TRBD1 on 6 matching bases. The CDR3 runs to 13 residues. Looked up from germline, CDR1 is MGHDK and CDR2 is SYGVNS. Trimming took off 4 bases at V and 7 bases at J, with 13 bases between the two ends. CDR3 loop: CASSVPGDRGYTF. CDR3 coding DNA: TGTGCCAGCAGTGTTCCAGGGGACCGTGGCTACACCTTC.

The V gene is TRBV6-1, the J gene TRBJ2-5; D unresolved. From germline, CDR1 is MNHNS and CDR2 SASEGT. This CDR3 is built from 11 residues. The V gene lost 3 bases and the J gene lost 2 bases, with 1 base spanning the gap. Here the CDR3 reads CASSDQETQYF. The CDR3 nucleotides are TGTGCCAGCAGTGATCAAGAGACCCAGTACTTC.

This chain joins TRBV11-2 and TRBJ2-2; D is ambiguous. The V gene's germline CDR1 is SGHAT and CDR2 FQNNGV. V lost 10 bases, J lost 3 bases, and 15 bases lay in between. The CDR3 has 14 residues. Here the CDR3 reads CATSRQADTGELFF. The CDR3 nucleotides are TGTGCCACCTCGCGGCAGGCGGACACCGGGGAGCTGTTTTTT.

The chain links TRBV6-5 to TRBJ1-1; TRBD1 might be the D (6 bases). The CDR3 contains 16 residues. The V gene's germline CDR1 is MNHEY and CDR2 SVGAGI. V lost 2 bases, J lost 1 base, and 14 bases lay in between. CDR3 nucleotides: TGTGCCAGCAGTTACAGTGTAAAGGGACAGAACACTGAAGCTTTCTTT. Translating gives CASSYSVKGQNTEAFF.

The chain has TRBV6-5 and TRBJ1-1; weak D call: TRBD1 (6 bases). CDR1 MNHEY and CDR2 SVGAGI come from the germline V gene. Trimming cost V 6 bases and J 1 base, with 12 bases left between them. The CDR3 loop spans 14 amino acids. In DNA form, the CDR3 reads TGTGCCAGCAGCCACAGGGCGAGGAACACTGAAGCTTTCTTT. Translated: CASSHRARNTEAFF.

The V call is TRBV7-2, the J call TRBJ2-1; 11 positions match TRBD2. Trimming took 5 bases from V and 1 from J; bases not matched to a gene: 13. This CDR3 has 19 amino acids. CDR1 SGHTA and CDR2 FQGNSA come from the germline V gene. For the CDR3, the DNA is TGTGCCAGCAGCCGGGGGAGAGGTCTAGCGGGAGGATCCTACAATGAGCAGTTCTTC. It yields the protein CASSRGRGLAGGSYNEQFF.

The rearrangement joins TRBV19 to TRBJ2-7, with a possible D match to TRBD2 (6 bases). The germline V gene encodes CDR1 LNHDA and CDR2 SQIVND (reference sequence). The ends were cut back, 5 bases at V and 0 bases at J, with 17 bases in the middle. This CDR3 comprises 16 residues. CDR3 sequence reads: CASSPLTGVGSYEQYF. DNA for the CDR3: TGTGCCAGTAGTCCACTAACGGGAGTGGGCTCCTACGAGCAGTACTTC.

This chain connects TRBV6-6 to TRBJ2-6; a possible D gene is TRBD2 (5 bases). CDR1 is MNHNY and CDR2 is SVGAGI in the germline V gene (reference sequence). The CDR3 totals 16 residues. V lost 7 bases and J 1 base, leaving 14 bases between the germline ends. The CDR3 sequence: CASTESLASGANVLTF. The CDR3 DNA sequence: TGTGCCAGCACCGAGTCCTTAGCGTCTGGGGCCAACGTCCTGACTTTC.

The chain carries TRBV7-9 and TRBJ1-4, with 10 bases aligning to TRBD1. Germline CDR1 reads SEHNR; CDR2 reads FQNEAQ (reference sequence). This CDR3 comprises 16 residues. The ends lost 5 bases at V and 3 bases at J; junction bases unmatched: 6. CDR3 protein: CASSIGQGVANEKLFF. DNA of the CDR3: TGTGCCAGCAGCATCGGACAGGGGGTTGCTAATGAAAAACTGTTTTTT.

V usage is TRBV6-4 and J usage is TRBJ2-4; the match to TRBD1 covers 11 bases. V gave up 6 bases and J gave up 6 bases; unmatched junction bases: 4. This CDR3 spans 14 amino acids. Germline assignment: CDR1 MRHNA and CDR2 SNTAGT. The CDR3 loop reads CASSPGQGGNIQYF. The CDR3 DNA follows: TGTGCCAGCAGCCCGGGACAGGGGGGAAACATTCAGTACTTC.

V gene TRBV7-8 combines with J gene TRBJ2-7; 8 bases align to TRBD1. V shed 5 bases, J shed 5 bases, and the junction held 11 bases outside the gene matches. This CDR3 is 15 amino acids long. Per the germline V gene, CDR1 is SGHVS and CDR2 is FQNEAQ. The CDR3 nucleotides are TGTGCCAGCAGCCCGAGGAGGGACAGGACCCACGAGCAGTACTTC. It is translated as CASSPRRDRTHEQYF.

The CDR3 DNA follows: TGTGCCAGCAGTTATACAGCGGGAGCCCTCAATGAGCAGTTCTTC. It codes for CASSYTAGALNEQFF. The chain is built from TRBV6-5 and TRBJ2-1; 8 bases align to TRBD2. J was trimmed by 6 bases and V by 3 bases; bases with no gene match: 7. CDR3 length: 15 residues. Germline V gene lookup returns CDR1 MNHEY and CDR2 SVGAGI.